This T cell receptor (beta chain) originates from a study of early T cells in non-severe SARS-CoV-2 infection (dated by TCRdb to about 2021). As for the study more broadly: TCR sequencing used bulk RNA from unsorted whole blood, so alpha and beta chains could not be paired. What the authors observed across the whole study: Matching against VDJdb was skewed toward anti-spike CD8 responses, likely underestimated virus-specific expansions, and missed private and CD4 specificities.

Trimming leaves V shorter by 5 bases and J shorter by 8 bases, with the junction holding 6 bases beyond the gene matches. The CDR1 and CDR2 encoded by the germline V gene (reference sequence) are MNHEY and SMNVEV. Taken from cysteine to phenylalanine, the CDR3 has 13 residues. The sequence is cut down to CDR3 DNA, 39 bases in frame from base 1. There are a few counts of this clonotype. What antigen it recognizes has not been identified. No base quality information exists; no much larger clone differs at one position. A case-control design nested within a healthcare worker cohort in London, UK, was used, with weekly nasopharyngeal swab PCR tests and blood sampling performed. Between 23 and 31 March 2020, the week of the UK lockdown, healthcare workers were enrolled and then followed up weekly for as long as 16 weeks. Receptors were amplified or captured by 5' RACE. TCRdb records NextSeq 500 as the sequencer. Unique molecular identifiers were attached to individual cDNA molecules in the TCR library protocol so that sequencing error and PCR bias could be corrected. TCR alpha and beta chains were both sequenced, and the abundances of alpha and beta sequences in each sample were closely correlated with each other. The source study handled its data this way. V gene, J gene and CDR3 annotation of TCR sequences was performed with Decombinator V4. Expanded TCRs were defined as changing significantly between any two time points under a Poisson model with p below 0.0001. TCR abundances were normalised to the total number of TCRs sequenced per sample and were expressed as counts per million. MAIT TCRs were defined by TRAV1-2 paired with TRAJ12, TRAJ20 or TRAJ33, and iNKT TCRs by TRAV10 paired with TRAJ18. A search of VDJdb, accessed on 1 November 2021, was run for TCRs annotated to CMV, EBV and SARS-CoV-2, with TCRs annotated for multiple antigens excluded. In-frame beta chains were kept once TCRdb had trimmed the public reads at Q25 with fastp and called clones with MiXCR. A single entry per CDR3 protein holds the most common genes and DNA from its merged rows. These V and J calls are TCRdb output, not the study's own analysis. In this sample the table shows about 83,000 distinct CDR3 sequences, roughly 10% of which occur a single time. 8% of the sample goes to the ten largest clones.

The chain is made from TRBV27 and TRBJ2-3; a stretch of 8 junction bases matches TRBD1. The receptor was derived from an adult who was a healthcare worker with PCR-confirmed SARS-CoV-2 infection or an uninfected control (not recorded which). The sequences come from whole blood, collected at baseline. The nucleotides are TGTGCCAGCAGTCCCAGGGGGCAGGGTACGCAGTATTTT. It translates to CASSPRGQGTQYF.